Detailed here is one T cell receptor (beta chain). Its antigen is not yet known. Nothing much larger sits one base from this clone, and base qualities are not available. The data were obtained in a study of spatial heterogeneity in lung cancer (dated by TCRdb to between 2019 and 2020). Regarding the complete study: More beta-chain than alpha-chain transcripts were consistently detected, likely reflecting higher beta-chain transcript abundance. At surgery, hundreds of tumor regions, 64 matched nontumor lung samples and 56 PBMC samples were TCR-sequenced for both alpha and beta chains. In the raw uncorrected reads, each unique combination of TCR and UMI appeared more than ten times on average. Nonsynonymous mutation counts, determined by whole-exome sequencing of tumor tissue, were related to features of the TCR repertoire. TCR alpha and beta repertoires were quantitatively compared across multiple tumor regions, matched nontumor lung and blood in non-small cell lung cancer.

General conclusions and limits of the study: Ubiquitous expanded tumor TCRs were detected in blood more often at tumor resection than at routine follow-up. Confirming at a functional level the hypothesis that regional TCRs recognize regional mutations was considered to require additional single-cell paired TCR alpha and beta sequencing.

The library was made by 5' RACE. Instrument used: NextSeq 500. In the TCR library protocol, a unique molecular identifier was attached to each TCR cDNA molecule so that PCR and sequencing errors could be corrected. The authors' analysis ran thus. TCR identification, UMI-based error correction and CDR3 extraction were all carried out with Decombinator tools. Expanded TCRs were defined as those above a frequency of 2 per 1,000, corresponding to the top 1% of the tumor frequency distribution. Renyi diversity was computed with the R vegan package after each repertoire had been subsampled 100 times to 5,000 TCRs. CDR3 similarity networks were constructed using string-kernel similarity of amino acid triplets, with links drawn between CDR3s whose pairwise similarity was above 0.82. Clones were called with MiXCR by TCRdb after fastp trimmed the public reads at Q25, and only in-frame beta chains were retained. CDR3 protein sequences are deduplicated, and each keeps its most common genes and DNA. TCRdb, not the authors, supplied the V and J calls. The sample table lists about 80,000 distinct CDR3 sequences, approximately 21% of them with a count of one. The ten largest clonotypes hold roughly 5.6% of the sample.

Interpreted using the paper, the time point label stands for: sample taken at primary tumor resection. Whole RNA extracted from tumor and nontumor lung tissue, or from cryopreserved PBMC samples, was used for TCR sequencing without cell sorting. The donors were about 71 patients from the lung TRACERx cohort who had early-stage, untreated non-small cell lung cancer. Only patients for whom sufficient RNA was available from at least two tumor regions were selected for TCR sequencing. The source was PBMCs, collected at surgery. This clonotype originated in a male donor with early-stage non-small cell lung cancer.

The DNA sequence is given as TGCGCCAGCAGCCCTGGGGGGCCAGGGGTGGAGACCCAGTACTTC. The translation is CASSPGGPGVETQYF. The sequence joins TRBV4-3 to TRBJ2-5, with the D call perhaps TRBD1 or TRBD2, as 6 bases match in each case. Counted from cysteine to phenylalanine, this CDR3 has 15 amino acids. Just CDR3 DNA is preserved here, 45 bases in frame from base 1. Relative to germline, V is 4 bases shorter and J is 5 bases shorter, with 17 bases between their ends. Based on the germline V gene, the CDR1 and CDR2 sequences are LGHNA and YSLEER.